This passage covers 25 T cell receptor beta chains from one sample sequenced in a study of CD8 T cells in acute hepatitis C reinfection. Assay used: immunoSEQ multiplex PCR; TCRdb lists only in-frame clones, some missing. The sample carries 30,000 to 40,000 clones, around 85% recorded once. Time point in this sample: naive CD8 control sorted from an acute-time-point sample. Sequencing input: naive CD8+ T cells from PBMCs. The receptors were gathered from a woman between 18 and 30 years old who spontaneously cleared hepatitis C infection.

V and J are TRBV25-1 and TRBJ2-7; 7 bases are a match to TRBD1. The germline V gene has CDR1 MGHDK and CDR2 SYGVNS. This CDR3 spans 14 amino acids. The V and J ends lost 4 bases and 2 bases, in that order; junction bases with no gene match: 5. In DNA, the CDR3 is TGTGCCAGCAGTGTTTTTACAGGGGCCTACGAGCAGTACTTC. It is translated as CASSVFTGAYEQYF.

The chain uses TRBV10-1 and TRBJ2-3; D gene ambiguous. From germline, CDR1 is WNHNN and CDR2 SYGVQD (reference sequence). With 3 bases removed from V and 2 bases from J, the gap between germline ends came to 12 bases. This CDR3 is built from 15 residues. The CDR3 is CASSDPDGDTDTQYF. The CDR3 nucleotides are TGCGCCAGCAGTGACCCCGACGGTGACACAGATACGCAGTATTTT.

The chain has TRBV5-8 and TRBJ1-2; 7 nucleotides match TRBD1. J gave up 5 bases and V 1 base, and 2 bases lay outside the gene matches. The germline V gene has CDR1 SGHTS and CDR2 YDEGEE. The CDR3 length is 13 residues. CDR3 DNA sequence: TGTGCCAGCAGCTTGCAGGGGGGGTATGGCTACACCTTC. It yields the protein CASSLQGGYGYTF.

This clone was observed once. The chain joins TRBV6-6 to TRBJ2-1; the D call may be TRBD1 or TRBD2 (5 bases each). Germline V gene sequence: CDR1 MNHNY, CDR2 SVGAGI (reference sequence). CDR3 length: 14 amino acids. V shed 2 bases and J shed 10 bases, with 15 bases lying between them. CDR3 sequence (DNA): TGTGCCAGCAGTTACGGCGTTCGGGACGCCGAGCAGTTCTTC. Translated: CASSYGVRDAEQFF.

The rearrangement links TRBV13 to TRBJ2-1; D remains ambiguous. CDR1 is PRHDT, CDR2 FYEKMQ, per germline (reference sequence). Trimming left V 2 bases short and J 6 bases short, with 8 bases between. CDR3 length equals 13 residues. CDR3 residues: CASSLTPVNEQFF. CDR3 bases: TGTGCCAGCAGCTTAACCCCGGTCAATGAGCAGTTCTTC.

The rearrangement uses TRBV7-6 and TRBJ2-2, with a tentative D call TRBD1 (5 bases). The CDR3 spans 15 residues. V was pared by 1 base and J by 3 bases, with 9 bases between. Germline-derived CDR1 and CDR2 are SGHVS and FNYEAQ. The DNA of the CDR3 is TGTGCCAGCAGCTTAGACAGGCGCCACACCGGGGAGCTGTTTTTT. Protein product: CASSLDRRHTGELFF.

The DNA of the CDR3 is TGTGCCAGCAGTAAAAACACCGGGGAGCTGTTTTTT. Protein sequence: CASSKNTGELFF. V usage is TRBV27 and J usage is TRBJ2-2, with D unclear. With 5 bases removed from V and 2 bases from J, the gap between germline ends came to 3 bases. Germline CDR1 MNHEY, CDR2 SMNVEV (reference sequence). The CDR3 is 12 residues long.

J is TRBJ2-5 and V is TRBV9; 9 bases fit TRBD2. The length of the CDR3 is 15 residues. V was pared by 4 bases and J by 2 bases, with 6 bases of the junction left unmatched. Per germline, CDR1 SGDLS and CDR2 YYNGEE. The CDR3 spells CASSSTSGEQETQYF. The CDR3 bases are TGTGCCAGCAGCTCGACTAGCGGAGAACAAGAGACCCAGTACTTC.

The chain combines TRBV13 with TRBJ1-2; D uncertain. The CDR3 extends over 13 amino acids. Germline CDR1 PRHDT, CDR2 FYEKMQ (reference sequence). Trimming removed 2 bases from V and 2 bases from J, with 6 bases in between. CDR3 sequence: CASSLNGNYGYTF. The CDR3 DNA is TGTGCCAGCAGCTTAAACGGGAACTATGGCTACACCTTC.

CDR3 nucleotide sequence: TGTGCCAGCAGTTCCGAGGGTGGCTACACCTTC. As protein: CASSSEGGYTF. V usage is TRBV27 and J usage is TRBJ1-2; no clear D. Trimming removed 4 bases at V and 7 bases at J, with 7 bases between. The CDR3 extends over 11 amino acids. Germline V gene data show CDR1 as MNHEY and CDR2 as SMNVEV (reference sequence).

The CDR3 spells CASSLGSLYEQYF. The CDR3, as DNA: TGTGCCAGCAGTTTAGGATCACTCTACGAGCAGTACTTC. The genes are TRBV27 and TRBJ2-7; D call uncertain. This CDR3 spans 13 amino acids. CDR1 is MNHEY and CDR2 is SMNVEV in the germline V gene (reference sequence). V dropped 2 bases and J dropped 3 bases, with 8 bases sitting between them.

This clone was seen a few times. The V call is TRBV5-3, the J call TRBJ2-1; no clear D. TRBV5-3 is an ORF; its function is uncertain. V lost 2 bases to trimming and J lost 13 bases, with 10 bases between them. There are 11 residues in the CDR3. The CDR3 is CARSLWVSQFF. CDR3 coding DNA: TGTGCCAGAAGCTTATGGGTGAGCCAGTTCTTC.

This chain uses TRBV7-6 with TRBJ1-1; TRBD1 matches 7 bases. Germline V gene lookup returns CDR1 SGHVS and CDR2 FNYEAQ. The CDR3 runs to 14 residues. Unmatched junction bases numbered 4, after V lost 6 bases and J lost 0 bases. The CDR3 sequence is CASSTTGVNTEAFF. CDR3 in DNA: TGTGCCAGCAGTACAACAGGGGTGAACACTGAAGCTTTCTTT.

This chain links TRBV9 with TRBJ1-2; D is uncertain. Trimming shortened V by 0 bases and J by 4 bases, and 7 bases separated the two germline ends. The CDR3 runs to 13 residues. The germline gives CDR1 SGDLS, CDR2 YYNGEE. CDR3 amino acids: CASSVAFSYGYTF. The CDR3 nucleotides are TGTGCCAGCAGCGTAGCTTTCAGCTATGGCTACACCTTC.

V usage is TRBV9 and J usage is TRBJ1-1, with 9 bases identical to TRBD1. The V segment lost 4 bases and the J segment 6 bases; nucleotides outside the gene matches: 7. This CDR3 comprises 14 residues. Per germline, CDR1 SGDLS and CDR2 YYNGEE. The CDR3 region has the DNA TGTGCCAGCAGCCTAGGGACAGGGCTGGCTGAAGCTTTCTTT. This codes for CASSLGTGLAEAFF. The full variable domain, rest sourced from reference TRBV9 and TRBJ1-1, is DSGVTQTPKHLITATGQRVTLRCSPRSGDLSVYWYQQSLDQGLQFLIQYYNGEERAKGNILERFSAQQFPDLHSELNLSSLELGDSALYFCASSLGTGLAEAFFGQGTRLTVV.

The V call is TRBV11-3, the J call TRBJ2-1; either TRBD1 or TRBD2 may fit D (5 bases each). This CDR3 has 12 residues. CDR1 SGHNT and CDR2 YENEEA come from the germline V gene. The V end lost 5 bases, the J end lost 7 bases, and 9 bases lay between the germline ends. Here the CDR3 DNA reads TGTGCCAGCAGCCCTGAGGGGAATGAGCAGTTCTTC. The encoded protein is CASSPEGNEQFF. Variable domain in full (rest from reference TRBV11-3 and TRBJ2-1): EAGVVQSPRYKIIEKKQPVAFWCNPISGHNTLYWYLQNLGQGPELLIRYENEEAVDDSQLPKDRFSAERLKGVDSTLKIQPAELGDSAVYLCASSPEGNEQFFGPGTRLTVL.

The CDR3 here is CASSFTGPASYEQYF. The DNA of the CDR3 is TGTGCCAGCAGCTTCACAGGGCCTGCCTCCTACGAGCAGTACTTC. This chain uses TRBV7-9 with TRBJ2-7, with D possibly matching TRBD1 (6 bases). Germline assignment: CDR1 SEHNR and CDR2 FQNEAQ (reference sequence). V lost 3 bases and J lost 0, with 12 bases in between. The CDR3 contains 15 residues.

The chain is built from TRBV6-4 and TRBJ1-5; no clear D gene. The length of the CDR3 is 14 residues. The germline gives CDR1 MRHNA, CDR2 SNTAGT. V was clipped by 4 bases and J by 4 bases, with 11 bases between them. This chain's CDR3 is CASSGLGCNQPQHF. CDR3 sequence (DNA): TGTGCCAGCAGTGGGCTGGGTTGTAATCAGCCCCAGCATTTT.

V usage is TRBV4-1 and J usage is TRBJ2-7; possibly TRBD1 for D (8 bases). CDR1 and CDR2 from the germline V gene are MGHRA and YSYEKL. The CDR3 spans 15 residues. Trimming took off 2 bases at V and 3 bases at J, with 14 bases between the two ends. The CDR3 region is CASSQTGGGGYEQYF. The CDR3 bases are TGCGCCAGCAGCCAAACAGGGGGGGGAGGCTACGAGCAGTACTTC.

V gene TRBV21-1 combines with J gene TRBJ2-2. TRBV21-1 is noted as a pseudogene. This CDR3 has 16 amino acids. The CDR3 nucleotides are TGTGCCAGCGGGGCGGACTGGGACCCGGGGACCGGGGAGCTGTTTTTT. Translation: CASGADWDPGTGELFF.

This chain uses TRBV5-1 with TRBJ1-1; D might be TRBD1 (6 bases). This CDR3 has 14 residues. V was cut by 1 base and J by 5 bases, with 12 bases left in between. The germline V gene has CDR1 SGHRS and CDR2 YFSETQ. The CDR3 bases are TGCGCCAGCAGCTTGCGGGGGGGCGCGACTGAAGCTTTCTTT. It translates to CASSLRGGATEAFF.

This chain uses TRBV27 with TRBJ1-5; a weak D match, TRBD1 (6 bases). The CDR3 totals 13 residues. V was cut by 8 bases and J by 5 bases, with 13 bases left in between. Germline-derived CDR1 and CDR2 are MNHEY and SMNVEV (reference sequence). The DNA of the CDR3 is TGTGCCAGCGGCCTACAGGGACATCAGCCCCAGCATTTT. Translation: CASGLQGHQPQHF.

The genes are TRBV30 and TRBJ2-7; 9 bases are a match to TRBD1. V gave up 0 bases and J gave up 3 bases; unmatched junction bases: 3. Germline loops: CDR1 GTSNPN, CDR2 SVGIG (reference sequence). The CDR3 sequence is 14 residues long. The CDR3 coding sequence is TGTGCCTGGAGTGTAGGGACAGGGCACTACGAGCAGTACTTC. It specifies CAWSVGTGHYEQYF.

The chain couples TRBV11-2 to TRBJ1-4; 8 bases agree with TRBD1. The CDR3 consists of 13 residues. The germline V gene has CDR1 SGHAT and CDR2 FQNNGV. V was clipped by 1 base and J by 12 bases; unmatched bases: 4. Written as DNA, the CDR3 is TGTGCCAGCAGCTTAGCTCAGGGGGCACAACTGTTTTTT. Translating it yields CASSLAQGAQLFF.

The chain recombines TRBV27 with TRBJ2-2, with D possibly being TRBD1 or TRBD2 (6 bases each). Germline V lookup: CDR1 MNHEY, CDR2 SMNVEV (reference sequence). The V gene lost 10 bases and the J gene lost 2 bases, with 11 bases spanning the gap. This CDR3 comprises 13 residues. The CDR3 nucleotides read TGTGCCACCGTCGGGGGCAACACCGGGGAGCTGTTTTTT. Protein product: CATVGGNTGELFF.